This T cell receptor beta chain was profiled in a study of cytotoxic CD8 clonotypes in ibrutinib-treated CLL. A remark on this clone: No antigen is known for it.

Sequencing was designed to attain a depth spanning 1 in 200,000 to 1 in 1 million T cells. Profiled with immunoSEQ multiplex PCR; TCRdb holds only in-frame clones, not every one. The sample lists hundreds of thousands of clones, about four fifths occurring once. Study outcomes and limitations: Clonality (at baseline) was higher than in age-matched healthy donors and tracked circulating CD8+ T-cell counts. An increase in clonality occurred at ibrutinib response, followed by a return toward baseline at progression.

The receptor was derived from a human donor with chronic lymphocytic leukemia. This material consisted of PBMCs, taken after 12 months of ibrutinib treatment.

CDR3 DNA sequence: TGTGCCAGCAGCTTAGGGGCAGGCGCAACTAATGAAAAACTGTTTTTT. Protein sequence: CASSLGAGATNEKLFF. V is TRBV7-9 and J is TRBJ1-4; no reliable D call. Trimming cost V 1 base and J 0 bases, with 9 bases left between them. Looked up from germline, CDR1 is SEHNR and CDR2 is FQNEAQ (reference sequence). CDR3 length: 16 residues.